This T cell receptor beta chain was obtained from a study of blood T cells in healthy people across ages. Study observations and caveats: Investigators viewed diversity estimates from one million T cells as underestimates, the study reported.

For the second PCR, which ran for roughly 6 to 11 cycles, a sample-barcoded 5' primer and a J-beta primer mix were used. TCRdb called the 5' RACE reads again in MiXCR, with one record for every CDR3 protein. The sample lists hundreds of thousands of distinct CDR3 sequences, over 20% occurring once. Details on this clonotype: What it recognizes is unknown.

The germline V gene encodes CDR1 SGHTA and CDR2 FQGNSA. V lost 6 bases to trimming and J lost 6 bases, with 18 bases between them. The CDR3 is 16 residues long. This clonotype was sampled from an older man in good health. The V and J genes are TRBV7-2 and TRBJ2-6, with a weak D call TRBD1 (6 bases). Sequencing was performed on blood. The CDR3 DNA reads TGTGCCAGCAGGCAGGGGCCAACTCGCGTGGCCAACGTCCTGACTTTC. Translating gives CASRQGPTRVANVLTF.